The clone carrying this T cell receptor beta chain was seen a single time. The sample originates from a study of shared clonotypes between healthy human individuals. Donation came from healthy HIV-negative adults that had no recent acute infections or vaccinations. Researchers divided each subset's genomic DNA evenly across several immunoSEQ plates. Method: immunoSEQ multiplex PCR; TCRdb's copy keeps in-frame clones and lacks some. The repertoire includes 1,500,000 or so clones, around 97% of them detected once, and roughly 1.2% sits in the top ten. V gave up 4 bases and J gave up 6 bases, with 8 bases separating them. The CDR3 runs to 11 residues. CDR1 SGDLS and CDR2 YYNGEE come from the germline V gene.

J is TRBJ2-7 and V is TRBV9, with D unresolved. The source material was naive CD4+ T cells sorted from blood. Subset given: CD45RA+ positively selected. The receptor was derived from a young man in good health. As DNA, the CDR3 is TGTGCCAGCAGCCCAACATGCGAGCAGTACTTC. Translation: CASSPTCEQYF.